These 25 T cell receptor beta chains share one sample of origin, sequenced in a study of blood T cell repertoires in COVID-19 (dated by TCRdb to 2018 to 2020). Libraries were prepared through the immunoSEQ multiplex PCR assay. Here the immuneACCESS table is served through TCRdb, limited to in-frame sequences with V and J called. Missing clones are a known gap in these copies; in checked studies unresolved V genes cover under half, and the rest lacks a known reason. The sample table records fewer than 250,000 clones; almost 85% of these occur just once. Clones ranked in the top ten supply 12% of the sample. Sequenced: peripheral blood. Source of these receptors: a woman aged 40-49 years with acute or convalescent COVID-19.

V gene TRBV2 combines with J gene TRBJ1-5; D call uncertain. The CDR3 covers 12 residues. Germline V lookup: CDR1 SNHLY, CDR2 FYNNEI. Between the trimmed V and J ends, which lost 1 base and 9 bases, there was a span of 7 bases. DNA for the CDR3: TGTGCCAGCAGTGAAGTGGGGAGGCCCCAGCATTTT. This translates into CASSEVGRPQHF.

In DNA, the CDR3 is TGTGCCAGCAGCCCGGGACAGGGCAACTACGAGCAGTACTTC. Residues: CASSPGQGNYEQYF. The chain is built from TRBV5-4 and TRBJ2-7; 9 nucleotides line up with TRBD1. Trimming took 4 bases from V and 3 from J; bases not matched to a gene: 5. Per germline, CDR1 SGHNT and CDR2 YYREEE (reference sequence). The CDR3 totals 14 residues.

This chain joins TRBV24-1 and TRBJ2-1, with 9 bases matching TRBD1. Trimming removed 2 bases from V and 1 base from J; junction bases left unmatched: 2. This CDR3 comprises 16 residues. Germline V CDR1 and CDR2: KGHDR, SFDVKD. The CDR3: CATSDSDRGSYNEQFF. CDR3 coding DNA: TGTGCCACCAGTGATTCGGACAGGGGTTCCTACAATGAGCAGTTCTTC.

This clone has just a few counts. The rearrangement joins TRBV6-6 to TRBJ2-7; 7 bases map to TRBD1. This CDR3 is built from 13 residues. Germline CDR1 reads MNHNY; CDR2 reads SVGAGI (reference sequence). Trimming at V came to 6 bases and at J to 6 bases, leaving 8 bases not matched to a gene. The CDR3 sequence: CASSPTGIGEQYF. The CDR3 DNA reads TGTGCCAGCAGCCCGACAGGGATTGGCGAGCAGTACTTC.

This chain joins TRBV7-9 and TRBJ1-1, with a weak D call TRBD1 (5 bases). CDR1 SEHNR and CDR2 FQNEAQ come from the germline V gene (reference sequence). There are 13 residues in the CDR3. CDR3 loop: CAYTPQGNTEAFF. CDR3 DNA: TGTGCATATACTCCGCAGGGGAACACTGAAGCTTTCTTT.

This clone was seen once. The rearrangement links TRBV3-1 (or the pseudogene TRBV3-2) to TRBJ1-2; TRBD1 might be the D (6 bases). CDR1 and CDR2 (germline): LGHDT, YNNKEL (reference sequence). The germline V and J ends were trimmed by 0 bases and 4 bases, with 12 bases remaining between them. The CDR3 spans 15 residues. For the CDR3, the DNA is TGTGCCAGCAGCCAAGATTGGGTAGGGGGCTATGGCTACACCTTC. Translating gives CASSQDWVGGYGYTF.

This chain uses TRBV5-6 with TRBJ2-3; 8 bases are shared with TRBD2. The V gene's germline CDR1 is SGHDT and CDR2 YYEEEE. The CDR3 consists of 16 residues. With 0 bases clipped from V and 11 bases from J, the junction kept 14 bases outside the gene matches. Here the CDR3 reads CASSLASGGGPIRQYF. In nucleotides, the CDR3 is TGTGCCAGCAGCTTGGCTTCGGGCGGGGGGCCCATAAGGCAGTATTTT.

The chain employs TRBV5-5 and TRBJ1-4; D might be TRBD1 (6 bases). V was cut by 2 bases and J by 5 bases, with 19 bases left in between. The CDR3 loop spans 17 amino acids. From germline, CDR1 is SGHKS and CDR2 YYEKEE (reference sequence). The CDR3 region is CASSFGRLDRINEKLFF. The CDR3 DNA sequence: TGTGCCAGCAGCTTTGGCCGACTCGACAGGATAAATGAAAAACTGTTTTTT.

V usage is TRBV5-1 and J usage is TRBJ2-3; 7 bases align to TRBD2. Trimming cost V 0 bases and J 2 bases; bases outside gene matches: 6. The CDR3 spans 16 residues. Germline values: CDR1 SGHRS, CDR2 YFSETQ. In DNA, the CDR3 is TGCGCCAGCAGCTTGGTGGCGGGAGTAGCCACAGATACGCAGTATTTT. It specifies CASSLVAGVATDTQYF.

J is TRBJ2-5 and V is TRBV30; D gene unclear. Germline V gene sequence: CDR1 GTSNPN, CDR2 SVGIG (reference sequence). V lost 0 bases, J lost 7 bases, and 12 bases lay in between. The CDR3 contains 13 residues. CDR3 region: CAWSVSSVSTQYF. DNA for the CDR3: TGTGCCTGGAGTGTATCGTCGGTTTCGACCCAGTACTTC.

The V and J genes are TRBV4-2 and TRBJ1-4; D unresolved. The germline V and J ends were trimmed by 1 base and 8 bases, with 8 bases remaining between them. CDR3 length equals 13 residues. CDR1 and CDR2 from the germline V gene are LGHNA and YNFKEQ. For the CDR3, the DNA is TGTGCCAGCAGCCAAGGCGCGATCGAAAAACTGTTTTTT. It encodes CASSQGAIEKLFF.

V and J are TRBV5-5 and TRBJ1-2, with 10 bases identical to TRBD1. V lost 0 bases, J lost 8 bases, and 4 bases stayed unmatched. The CDR3 contains 14 residues. Germline values: CDR1 SGHKS, CDR2 YYEKEE (reference sequence). The CDR3, as DNA: TGTGCCAGCAGCTTGGAATGGGACAGGGGCGGCTACACCTTC. Amino acid sequence: CASSLEWDRGGYTF.

This CDR3 is CASSGSALAGKLFF. The CDR3 nucleotides read TGTGCCAGTAGCGGGAGTGCCCTAGCGGGAAAACTGTTTTTT. This sequence joins TRBV19 and TRBJ1-4; D unresolved. V was clipped by 6 bases and J by 10 bases, with 18 bases between them. CDR1 is LNHDA and CDR2 is SQIVND in the germline V gene (reference sequence). CDR3 length: 14 residues.

The chain carries TRBV27 and TRBJ2-1; 10 positions match TRBD2. Germline V gene sequence: CDR1 MNHEY, CDR2 SMNVEV (reference sequence). V was clipped by 2 bases and J by 6 bases; unmatched bases: 7. This CDR3 comprises 16 residues. The chain's CDR3 is CASSLTGTSVSNEQFF. The CDR3 nucleotides are TGTGCCAGCAGTTTAACCGGGACTAGCGTCTCCAATGAGCAGTTCTTC.

This clone was found once. The V call is TRBV6-1, the J call TRBJ2-7; 8 nucleotides line up with TRBD1. The V segment lost 2 bases and the J segment 4 bases; nucleotides outside the gene matches: 13. CDR3 size: 17 residues. CDR1 and CDR2 from the germline V gene are MNHNS and SASEGT. CDR3 sequence (DNA): TGTGCCAGCAGTGAACGATTTGGACAGGGATTAGTGTACGAGCAGTACTTC. Protein: CASSERFGQGLVYEQYF.

V is TRBV19 and J is TRBJ2-2; perhaps TRBD2 as D (6 bases). The CDR3 contains 14 residues. Trimming shortened V by 3 bases and J by 7 bases, and 12 bases separated the two germline ends. The germline CDR1 and CDR2 sequences are LNHDA and SQIVND (reference sequence). The chain's CDR3 is CASSMEGRYGELFF. DNA of the CDR3: TGTGCCAGTAGTATGGAGGGGAGGTACGGGGAGCTGTTTTTT.

The rearrangement links TRBV7-2 to TRBJ2-7; 9 bases line up with TRBD1. This CDR3 has 13 amino acids. Trimming at V came to 5 bases and at J to 6 bases, leaving 5 bases not matched to a gene. In germline, CDR1 is SGHTA, CDR2 FQGNSA. The chain's CDR3 is CASSAGQGGEQYF. In DNA form, the CDR3 reads TGTGCCAGCAGCGCGGGACAGGGAGGCGAGCAGTACTTC.

The chain has TRBV7-2 and TRBJ2-2, with 11 bases aligning to TRBD2. With 5 bases clipped from V and 3 bases from J, the junction kept 8 bases outside the gene matches. The CDR3 has 17 amino acids. Germline loops: CDR1 SGHTA, CDR2 FQGNSA. As DNA, the CDR3 is TGTGCCAGCAGCAAACAGGGGACTAGCGGTTACACCGGGGAGCTGTTTTTT. Translating gives CASSKQGTSGYTGELFF.

The chain carries TRBV5-6 and TRBJ2-7; the D is unclear. Between the trimmed V and J ends, which lost 2 bases and 4 bases, there was a span of 10 bases. The CDR3 sequence is 13 residues long. Looked up from germline, CDR1 is SGHDT and CDR2 is YYEEEE. This CDR3 reads CASSFDTRYEQYF. DNA of the CDR3: TGTGCCAGCAGCTTCGACACCCGATACGAGCAGTACTTC.

The chain recombines TRBV4-3 with TRBJ1-2; the D is unclear. In germline, CDR1 is LGHNA, CDR2 YSLEER. This CDR3 comprises 15 residues. With 0 bases removed from V and 1 base from J, the gap between germline ends came to 9 bases. The CDR3 DNA is TGCGCCAGCAGCCAAGATGTTCCGGTTAACTATGGCTACACCTTC. Its protein is CASSQDVPVNYGYTF.

The genes are TRBV5-4 and TRBJ2-1; TRBD2 matches 7 bases. The CDR3 runs 15 residues. The V and J ends lost 4 bases and 0 bases, in that order; junction bases with no gene match: 4. Looked up from germline, CDR1 is SGHNT and CDR2 is YYREEE (reference sequence). The CDR3 loop reads CASSLGRSSYNEQFF. The DNA of the CDR3 is TGTGCCAGCAGCCTCGGGAGGAGCTCCTACAATGAGCAGTTCTTC.

The V and J genes are TRBV29-1 and TRBJ2-7; 10 bases are a match to TRBD1. In germline, CDR1 is SQVTM, CDR2 ANQGSEA. V lost 4 bases and J lost 1; bases outside the gene matches: 4. The CDR3 is 14 residues long. The CDR3 protein is CSVVDRGRSYEQYF. The CDR3 DNA sequence: TGCAGCGTTGTCGACAGGGGGCGATCCTACGAGCAGTACTTC.

This chain uses TRBV11-2 with TRBJ1-2, with D uncertain. The germline V and J ends were trimmed by 3 bases and 1 base, with 6 bases remaining between them. Germline lookup yields CDR1 SGHAT and CDR2 FQNNGV. This CDR3 contains 13 residues. The CDR3 DNA sequence: TGTGCCAGCAGCTTCGGACTTAACTATGGCTACACCTTC. This codes for CASSFGLNYGYTF.

The rearrangement links TRBV5-1 to TRBJ2-3; D remains ambiguous. The length of the CDR3 is 15 residues. The germline gives CDR1 SGHRS, CDR2 YFSETQ. Deletions cut 0 bases from V and 2 bases from J, with 10 bases between. CDR3 amino acids: CASSLDTRHTDTQYF. CDR3 sequence (DNA): TGCGCCAGCAGCTTGGACACACGCCACACAGATACGCAGTATTTT.

V is TRBV11-2 and J is TRBJ1-5, with 10 bases matching TRBD1. This CDR3 contains 18 residues. Germline trimming cut 1 base from V and 2 bases from J; bases unmatched to any gene: 8. From germline, CDR1 is SGHAT and CDR2 FQNNGV. The chain's CDR3 is CASSLVPTGGLGNQPQHF. The CDR3 nucleotides are TGTGCCAGCAGCTTAGTCCCGACAGGGGGCTTGGGCAATCAGCCCCAGCATTTT. Using reference TRBV11-2 and TRBJ1-5 for the parts outside the CDR3, the full variable domain is EAGVAQSPRYKIIEKRQSVAFWCNPISGHATLYWYQQILGQGPKLLIQFQNNGVVDDSQLPKDRFSAERLKGVDSTLKIQPAKLEDSAVYLCASSLVPTGGLGNQPQHFGDGTRLSIL.